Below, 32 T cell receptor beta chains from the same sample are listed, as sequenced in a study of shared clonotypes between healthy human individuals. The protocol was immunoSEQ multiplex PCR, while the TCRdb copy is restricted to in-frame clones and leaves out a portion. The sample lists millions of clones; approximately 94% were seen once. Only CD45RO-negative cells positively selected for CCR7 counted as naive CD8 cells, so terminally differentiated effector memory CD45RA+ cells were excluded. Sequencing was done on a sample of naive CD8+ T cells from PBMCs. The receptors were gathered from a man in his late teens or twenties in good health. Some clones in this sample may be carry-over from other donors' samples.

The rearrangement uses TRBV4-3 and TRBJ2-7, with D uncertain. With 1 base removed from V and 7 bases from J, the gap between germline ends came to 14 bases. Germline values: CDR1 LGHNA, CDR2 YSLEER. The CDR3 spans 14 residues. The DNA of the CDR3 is TGCGCCAGCAGCCAAGCTCGGGCCCTCGGGGAGCAGTACTTC. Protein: CASSQARALGEQYF.

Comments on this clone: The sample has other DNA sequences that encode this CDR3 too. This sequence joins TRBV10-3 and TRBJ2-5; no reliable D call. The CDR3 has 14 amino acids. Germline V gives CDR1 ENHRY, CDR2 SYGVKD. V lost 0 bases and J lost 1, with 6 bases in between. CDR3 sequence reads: CAISESGSQETQYF. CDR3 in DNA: TGTGCCATCAGTGAGTCAGGTTCCCAAGAGACCCAGTACTTC.

In DNA, the CDR3 is TGTGCCAGCAGCCTAACCCCCTTTCTAGCGGACACAGATACGCAGTATTTT. It encodes CASSLTPFLADTDTQYF. This chain links TRBV28 with TRBJ2-3; TRBD2 aligns across 7 bases. Trimming at V came to 6 bases and at J to 2 bases, leaving 14 bases not matched to a gene. Germline loops: CDR1 MDHEN, CDR2 SYDVKM. There are 17 residues in the CDR3. The full variable domain, completed using reference TRBV28 and TRBJ2-3, is DVKVTQSSRYLVKRTGEKVFLECVQDMDHENMFWYRQDPGLGLRLIYFSYDVKMKEKGDIPEGYSVSREKKERFSLILESASTNQTSMYLCASSLTPFLADTDTQYFGPGTRLTVL.

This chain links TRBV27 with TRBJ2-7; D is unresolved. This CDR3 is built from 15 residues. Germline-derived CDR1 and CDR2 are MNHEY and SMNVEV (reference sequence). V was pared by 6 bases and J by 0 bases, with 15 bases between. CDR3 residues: CASSQRVAGSYEQYF. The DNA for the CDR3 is TGTGCCAGCAGCCAACGTGTTGCCGGCTCCTACGAGCAGTACTTC.

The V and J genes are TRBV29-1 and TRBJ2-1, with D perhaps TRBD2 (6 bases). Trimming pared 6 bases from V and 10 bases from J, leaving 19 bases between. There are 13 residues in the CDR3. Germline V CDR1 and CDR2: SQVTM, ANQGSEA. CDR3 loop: CSVRRETKEEQFF. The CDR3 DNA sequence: TGCAGCGTACGCCGGGAGACAAAGGAGGAGCAGTTCTTC.

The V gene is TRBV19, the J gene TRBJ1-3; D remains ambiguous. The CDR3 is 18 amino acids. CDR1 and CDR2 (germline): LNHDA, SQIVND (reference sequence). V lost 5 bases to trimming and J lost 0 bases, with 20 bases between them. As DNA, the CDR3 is TGTGCCAGTAGTGCTTTGATCGGAGTGGGGAGCTCTGGAAACACCATATATTTT. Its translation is CASSALIGVGSSGNTIYF.

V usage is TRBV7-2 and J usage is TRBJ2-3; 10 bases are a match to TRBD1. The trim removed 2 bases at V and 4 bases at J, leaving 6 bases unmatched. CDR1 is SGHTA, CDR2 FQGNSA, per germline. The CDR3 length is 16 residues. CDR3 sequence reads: CASSLYGTGVADTQYF. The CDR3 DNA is TGTGCCAGCAGCTTATATGGGACAGGGGTAGCAGATACGCAGTATTTT. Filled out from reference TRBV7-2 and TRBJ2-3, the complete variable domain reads GAGVSQSPSNKVTEKGKDVELRCDPISGHTALYWYRQSLGQGLEFLIYFQGNSAPDKSGLPSDRFSAERTGGSVSTLTIQRTQQEDSAVYLCASSLYGTGVADTQYFGPGTRLTVL.

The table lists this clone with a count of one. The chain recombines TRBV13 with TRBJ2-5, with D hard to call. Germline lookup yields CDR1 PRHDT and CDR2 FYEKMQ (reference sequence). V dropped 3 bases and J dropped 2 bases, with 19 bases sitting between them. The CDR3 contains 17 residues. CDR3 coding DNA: TGTGCCAGCAGCTTCGGAATCATAGGACGGAGACAAGAGACCCAGTACTTC. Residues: CASSFGIIGRRQETQYF.

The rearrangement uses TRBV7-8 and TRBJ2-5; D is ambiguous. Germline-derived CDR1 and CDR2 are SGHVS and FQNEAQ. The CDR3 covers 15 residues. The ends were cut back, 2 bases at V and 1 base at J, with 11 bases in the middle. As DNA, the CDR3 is TGTGCCAGCAGCTTATTTCGACGGACCCAAGAGACCCAGTACTTC. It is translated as CASSLFRRTQETQYF.

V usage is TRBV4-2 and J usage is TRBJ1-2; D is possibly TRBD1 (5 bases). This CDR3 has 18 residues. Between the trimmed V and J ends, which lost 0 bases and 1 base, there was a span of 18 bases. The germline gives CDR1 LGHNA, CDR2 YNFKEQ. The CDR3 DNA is TGTGCCAGCAGCCAAGACTTTGACTGGGGCGCGGATAACTATGGCTACACCTTC. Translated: CASSQDFDWGADNYGYTF.

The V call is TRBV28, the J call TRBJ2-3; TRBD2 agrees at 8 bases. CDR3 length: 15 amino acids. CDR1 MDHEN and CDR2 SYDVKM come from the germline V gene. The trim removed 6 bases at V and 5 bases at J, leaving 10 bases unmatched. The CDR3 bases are TGTGCCAGCAGCGCCCCGGCGGGAGGTCGAGATACGCAGTATTTT. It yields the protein CASSAPAGGRDTQYF.

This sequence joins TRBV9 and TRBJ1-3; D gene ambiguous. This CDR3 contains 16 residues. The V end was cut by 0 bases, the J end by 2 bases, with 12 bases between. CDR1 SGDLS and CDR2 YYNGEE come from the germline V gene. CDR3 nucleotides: TGTGCCAGCAGCGTAGCTATGGACGGGGCTGGAAACACCATATATTTT. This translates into CASSVAMDGAGNTIYF.

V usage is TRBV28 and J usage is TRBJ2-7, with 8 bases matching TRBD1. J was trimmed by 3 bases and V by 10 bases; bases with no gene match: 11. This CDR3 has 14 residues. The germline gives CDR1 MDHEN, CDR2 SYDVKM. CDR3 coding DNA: TGTGCCAACCTACCCCGGGACAGGTACTACGAGCAGTACTTC. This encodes CANLPRDRYYEQYF.

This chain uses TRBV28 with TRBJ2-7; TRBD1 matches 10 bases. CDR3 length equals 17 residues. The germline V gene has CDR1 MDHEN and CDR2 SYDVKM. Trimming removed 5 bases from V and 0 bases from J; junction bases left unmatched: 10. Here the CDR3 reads CASSQLSGTGDSYEQYF. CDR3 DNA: TGTGCCAGCAGTCAACTATCCGGGACAGGGGACTCCTACGAGCAGTACTTC.

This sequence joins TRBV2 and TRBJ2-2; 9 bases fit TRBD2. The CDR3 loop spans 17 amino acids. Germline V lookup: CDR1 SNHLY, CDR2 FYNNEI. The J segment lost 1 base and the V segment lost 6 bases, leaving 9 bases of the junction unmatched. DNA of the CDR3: TGTGCCAGCAGCCCGGGACTAGCCCCAAAGAACACCGGGGAGCTGTTTTTT. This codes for CASSPGLAPKNTGELFF.

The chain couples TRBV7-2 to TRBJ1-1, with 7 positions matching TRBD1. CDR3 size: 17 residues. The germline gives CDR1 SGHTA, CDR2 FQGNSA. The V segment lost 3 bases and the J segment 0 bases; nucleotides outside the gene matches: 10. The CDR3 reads CASSLGTVRFMNTEAFF. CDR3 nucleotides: TGTGCCAGCAGCTTGGGGACAGTTAGATTCATGAACACTGAAGCTTTCTTT.

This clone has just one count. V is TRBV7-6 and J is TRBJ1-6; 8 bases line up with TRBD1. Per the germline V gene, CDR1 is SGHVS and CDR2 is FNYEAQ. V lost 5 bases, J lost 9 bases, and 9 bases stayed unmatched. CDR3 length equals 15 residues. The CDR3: CASSPGGPMSSPLHF. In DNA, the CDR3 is TGTGCCAGCAGCCCAGGGGGCCCCATGAGTTCACCCCTCCACTTT.

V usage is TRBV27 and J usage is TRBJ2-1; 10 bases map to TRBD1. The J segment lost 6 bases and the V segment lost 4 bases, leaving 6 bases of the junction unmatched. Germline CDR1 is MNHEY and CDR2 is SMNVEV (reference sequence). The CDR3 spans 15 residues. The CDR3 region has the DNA TGTGCCAGCAGTTCCGGGACAGGGGTTGGCAATGAGCAGTTCTTC. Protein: CASSSGTGVGNEQFF.

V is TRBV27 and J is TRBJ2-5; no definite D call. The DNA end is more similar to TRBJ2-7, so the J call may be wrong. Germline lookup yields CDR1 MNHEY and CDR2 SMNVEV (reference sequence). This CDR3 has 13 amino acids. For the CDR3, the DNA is TGTGCCAGCAGTTTATCAGCCACCTACGAGCAGTACTTC. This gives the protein CASSLSATYEQYF.

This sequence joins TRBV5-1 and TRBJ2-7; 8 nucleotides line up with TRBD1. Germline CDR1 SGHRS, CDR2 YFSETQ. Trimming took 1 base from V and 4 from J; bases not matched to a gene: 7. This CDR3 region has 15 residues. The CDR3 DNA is TGCGCCAGCAGCTTGAGGGGGACAGGAAGGTACGAGCAGTACTTC. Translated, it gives CASSLRGTGRYEQYF.

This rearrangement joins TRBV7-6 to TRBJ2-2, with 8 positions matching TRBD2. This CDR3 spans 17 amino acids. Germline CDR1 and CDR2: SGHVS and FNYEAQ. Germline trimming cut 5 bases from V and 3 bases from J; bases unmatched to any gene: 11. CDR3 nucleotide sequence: TGTGCCAGCAGCGCCAATTCACTAGCGGAGTACACCGGGGAGCTGTTTTTT. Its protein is CASSANSLAEYTGELFF.

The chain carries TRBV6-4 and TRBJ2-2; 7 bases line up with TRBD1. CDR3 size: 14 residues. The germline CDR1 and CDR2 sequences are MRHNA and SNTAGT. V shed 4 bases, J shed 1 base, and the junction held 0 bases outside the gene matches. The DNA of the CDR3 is TGTGCCAGCAGTGGGACAGGGAACACCGGGGAGCTGTTTTTT. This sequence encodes CASSGTGNTGELFF.

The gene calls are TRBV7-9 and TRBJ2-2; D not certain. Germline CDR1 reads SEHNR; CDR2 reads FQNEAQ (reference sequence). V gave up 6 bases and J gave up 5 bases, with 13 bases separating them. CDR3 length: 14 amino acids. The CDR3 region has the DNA TGTGCCAGCAGGTTCCCGTTGGGGACCGGGGAGCTGTTTTTT. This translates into CASRFPLGTGELFF.

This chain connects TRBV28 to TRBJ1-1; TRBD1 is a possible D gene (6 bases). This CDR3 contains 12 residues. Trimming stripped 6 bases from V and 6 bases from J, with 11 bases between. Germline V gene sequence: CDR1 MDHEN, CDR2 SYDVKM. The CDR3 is CASRTGYAEAFF. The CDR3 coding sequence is TGTGCCAGCAGGACAGGATACGCTGAAGCTTTCTTT.

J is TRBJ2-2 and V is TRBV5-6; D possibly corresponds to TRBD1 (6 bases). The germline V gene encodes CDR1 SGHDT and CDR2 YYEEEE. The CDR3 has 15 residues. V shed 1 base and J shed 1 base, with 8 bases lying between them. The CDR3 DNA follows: TGTGCCAGCAGCTTGCCGGACAGGAACACCGGGGAGCTGTTTTTT. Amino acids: CASSLPDRNTGELFF. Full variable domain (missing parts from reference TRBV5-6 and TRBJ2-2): DAGVTQSPTHLIKTRGQQVTLRCSPKSGHDTVSWYQQALGQGPQFIFQYYEEEERQRGNFPDRFSGHQFPNYSSELNVNALLLGDSALYLCASSLPDRNTGELFFGEGSRLTVL.

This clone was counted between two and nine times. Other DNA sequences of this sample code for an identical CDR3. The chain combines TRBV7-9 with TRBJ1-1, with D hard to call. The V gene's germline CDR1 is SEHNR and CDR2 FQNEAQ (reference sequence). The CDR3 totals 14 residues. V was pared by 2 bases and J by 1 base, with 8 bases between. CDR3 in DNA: TGTGCCAGCAGCTTATCAGGCCGGAACACTGAAGCTTTCTTT. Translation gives CASSLSGRNTEAFF.

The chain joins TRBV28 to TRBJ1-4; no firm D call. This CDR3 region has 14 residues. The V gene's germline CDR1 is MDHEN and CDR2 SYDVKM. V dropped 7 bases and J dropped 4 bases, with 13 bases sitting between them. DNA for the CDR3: TGTGCCAGCAACCCTCCCTTTAATAATGAAAAACTGTTTTTT. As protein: CASNPPFNNEKLFF.

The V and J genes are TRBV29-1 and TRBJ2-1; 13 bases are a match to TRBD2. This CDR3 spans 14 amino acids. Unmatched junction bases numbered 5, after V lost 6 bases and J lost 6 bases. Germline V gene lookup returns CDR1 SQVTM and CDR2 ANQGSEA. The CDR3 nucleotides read TGCAGCGTGCTAGGACTAGCGGGAGTCAATGAGCAGTTCTTC. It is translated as CSVLGLAGVNEQFF.

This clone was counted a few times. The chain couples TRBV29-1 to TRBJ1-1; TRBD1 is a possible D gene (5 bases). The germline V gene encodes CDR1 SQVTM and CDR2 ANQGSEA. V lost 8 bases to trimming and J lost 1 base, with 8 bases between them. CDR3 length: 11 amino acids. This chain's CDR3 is CSFGANTEAFF. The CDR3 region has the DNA TGCAGCTTCGGGGCGAACACTGAAGCTTTCTTT.

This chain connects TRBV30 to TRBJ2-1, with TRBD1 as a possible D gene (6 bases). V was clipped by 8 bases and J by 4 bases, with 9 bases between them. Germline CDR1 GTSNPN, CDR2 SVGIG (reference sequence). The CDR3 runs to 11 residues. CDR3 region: CAHRGYNEQFF. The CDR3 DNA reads TGTGCCCATAGGGGGTACAATGAGCAGTTCTTC.

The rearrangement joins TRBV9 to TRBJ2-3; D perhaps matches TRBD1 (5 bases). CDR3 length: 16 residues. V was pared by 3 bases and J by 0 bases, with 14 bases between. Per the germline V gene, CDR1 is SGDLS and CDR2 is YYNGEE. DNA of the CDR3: TGTGCCAGCAGCGCGGATCAGGGTTCAAGCACAGATACGCAGTATTTT. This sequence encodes CASSADQGSSTDTQYF. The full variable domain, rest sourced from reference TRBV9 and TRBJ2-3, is DSGVTQTPKHLITATGQRVTLRCSPRSGDLSVYWYQQSLDQGLQFLIQYYNGEERAKGNILERFSAQQFPDLHSELNLSSLELGDSALYFCASSADQGSSTDTQYFGPGTRLTVL.

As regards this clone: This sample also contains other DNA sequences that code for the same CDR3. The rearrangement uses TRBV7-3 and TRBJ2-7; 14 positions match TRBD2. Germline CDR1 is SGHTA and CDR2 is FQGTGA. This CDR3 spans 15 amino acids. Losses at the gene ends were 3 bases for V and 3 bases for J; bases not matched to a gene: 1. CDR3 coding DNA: TGTGCCAGCAGCTTGGGACTAGCGGGAGTCTACGAGCAGTACTTC. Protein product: CASSLGLAGVYEQYF.